This T cell receptor beta chain was captured in a study of T-cell memory formation after mild COVID-19. In its sample, this clonotype was seen many times. The antigen is not known. This CDR3 is 12 amino acids long. Study results and caveats: CD8+ contracting clones occupied EMRA, while CD4+ ones occupied mainly CM and EM.

One entry per CDR3 protein, called by TCRdb with MiXCR from the 5' RACE reads. This table has about 13,000 distinct CDR3 sequences, about 12% appearing once. This clonotype was obtained from an adult woman who had mild COVID-19 (a few samples of this study predate the infection). Cell type and time point are not known. This chain links TRBV21-1 with TRBJ2-7; the listed D gene, TRBD1, was not tested against the DNA. TRBV21-1 is a pseudogene segment. Sequenced material: PBMCs or a T cell subset sorted from them (not recorded which). The CDR3 bases are TGTGCCGGACAGGGGTTACACTACGAGCAGTACTTC. Translating it yields CAGQGLHYEQYF.